This TCR beta chain is from a study of cytomegalovirus exposure and HLA in healthy donors. The PCR contained 60 Vbeta and 13 Jbeta primers. This table comes from immunoSEQ multiplex PCR, and its TCRdb copy is limited to in-frame clones, with some not included. Here the sample spans 90,000 to 120,000 clones, roughly 82% being singletons. Per germline, CDR1 WNHNN and CDR2 SYGVQD (reference sequence). CDR3 length: 18 amino acids. With 0 bases clipped from V and 6 bases from J, the junction kept 13 bases outside the gene matches. The source is a man under 40 in good health and CMV-seropositive. The rearrangement joins TRBV10-1 to TRBJ2-2; 7 bases match TRBD1. Sequencing input: PBMCs. CDR3 in amino acids: CASSESKGRQGGSGELFF. The CDR3 region has the DNA TGCGCCAGCAGTGAGTCGAAGGGGAGACAGGGCGGATCCGGGGAGCTGTTTTTT.